This TCR beta chain is from a study of blood T cell repertoires in COVID-19. TCRdb keeps only in-frame clones here, not all; method: immunoSEQ multiplex PCR. This sample carries 250,000 or so clones, more than 65% of them seen once, and the ten largest clones take around 2.4%. The sample comprised peripheral blood. The receptor was isolated from a man aged 40-49 years who had recovered from COVID-19.

The DNA of the CDR3 is TGTGCCAGCAGTCGAACCGCCGGGACAGGGGGTGGCTACACCTTC. This codes for CASSRTAGTGGGYTF. The V and J genes are TRBV6-2 or TRBV6-3 and TRBJ1-2; 11 bases map to TRBD1. V gave up 5 bases and J gave up 7 bases; unmatched junction bases: 9. This CDR3 spans 15 amino acids. Germline V lookup: CDR1 MNHEY, CDR2 SVGEGT.